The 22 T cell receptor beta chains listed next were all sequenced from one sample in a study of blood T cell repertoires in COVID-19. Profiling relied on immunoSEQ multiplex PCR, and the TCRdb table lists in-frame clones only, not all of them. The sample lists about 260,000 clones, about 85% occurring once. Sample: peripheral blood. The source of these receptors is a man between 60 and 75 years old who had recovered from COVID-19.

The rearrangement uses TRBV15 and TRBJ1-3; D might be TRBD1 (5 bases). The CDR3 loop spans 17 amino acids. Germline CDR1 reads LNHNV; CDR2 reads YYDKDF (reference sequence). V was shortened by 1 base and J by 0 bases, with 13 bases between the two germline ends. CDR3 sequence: CATSRGEGKSSGNTIYF. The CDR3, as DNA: TGTGCCACCAGCAGAGGGGAGGGGAAGAGCTCTGGAAACACCATATATTTT.

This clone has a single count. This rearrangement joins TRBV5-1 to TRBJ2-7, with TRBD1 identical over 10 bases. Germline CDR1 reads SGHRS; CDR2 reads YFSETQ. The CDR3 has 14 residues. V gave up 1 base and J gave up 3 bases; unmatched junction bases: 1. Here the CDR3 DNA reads TGCGCCAGCAGCTTGTGGACAGGGGGCTACGAGCAGTACTTC. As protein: CASSLWTGGYEQYF.

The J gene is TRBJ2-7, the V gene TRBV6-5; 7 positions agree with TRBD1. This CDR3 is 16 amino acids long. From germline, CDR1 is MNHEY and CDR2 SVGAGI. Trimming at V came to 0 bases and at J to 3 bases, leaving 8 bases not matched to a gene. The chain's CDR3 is CASSYSARGQSYEQYF. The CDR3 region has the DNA TGTGCCAGCAGTTACTCAGCAAGGGGACAGAGCTACGAGCAGTACTTC.

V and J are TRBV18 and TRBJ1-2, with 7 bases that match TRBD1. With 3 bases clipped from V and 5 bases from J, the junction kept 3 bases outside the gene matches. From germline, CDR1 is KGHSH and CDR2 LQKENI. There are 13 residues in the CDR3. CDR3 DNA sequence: TGTGCCAGCTCACCCGCAGGGGGGTATGGCTACACCTTC. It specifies CASSPAGGYGYTF.

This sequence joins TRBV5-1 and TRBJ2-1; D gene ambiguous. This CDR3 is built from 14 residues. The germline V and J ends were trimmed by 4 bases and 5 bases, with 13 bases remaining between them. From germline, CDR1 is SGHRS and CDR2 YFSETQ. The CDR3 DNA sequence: TGCGCCAGCAGCGGTAGCAGCGTACACAATGAGCAGTTCTTC. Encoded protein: CASSGSSVHNEQFF.

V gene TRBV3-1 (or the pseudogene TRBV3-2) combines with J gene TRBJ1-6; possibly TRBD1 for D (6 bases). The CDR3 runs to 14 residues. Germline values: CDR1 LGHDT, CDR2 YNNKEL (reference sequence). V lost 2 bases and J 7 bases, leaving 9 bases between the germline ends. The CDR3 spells CASSQQGSNSPLHF. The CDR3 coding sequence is TGTGCCAGCAGCCAACAGGGGTCAAATTCACCCCTCCACTTT.

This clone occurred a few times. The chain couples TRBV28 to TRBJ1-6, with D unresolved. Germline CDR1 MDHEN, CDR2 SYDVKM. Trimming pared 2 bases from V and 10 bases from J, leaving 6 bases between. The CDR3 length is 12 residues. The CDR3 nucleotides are TGTGCCAGCAGTTTACCGCGCTCACCCCTCCACTTT. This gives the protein CASSLPRSPLHF.

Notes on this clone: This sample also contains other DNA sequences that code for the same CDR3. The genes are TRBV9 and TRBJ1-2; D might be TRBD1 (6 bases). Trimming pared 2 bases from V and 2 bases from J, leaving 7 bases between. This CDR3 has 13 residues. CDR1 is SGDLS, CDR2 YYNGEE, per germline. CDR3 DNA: TGTGCCAGCAGCGTCCAGGGGAACTATGGCTACACCTTC. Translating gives CASSVQGNYGYTF.

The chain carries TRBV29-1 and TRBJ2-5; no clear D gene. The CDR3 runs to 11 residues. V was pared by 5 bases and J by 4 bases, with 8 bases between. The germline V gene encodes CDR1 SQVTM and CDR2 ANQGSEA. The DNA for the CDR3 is TGCAGCGTTCCGTTCGGAGAGACCCAGTACTTC. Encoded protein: CSVPFGETQYF.

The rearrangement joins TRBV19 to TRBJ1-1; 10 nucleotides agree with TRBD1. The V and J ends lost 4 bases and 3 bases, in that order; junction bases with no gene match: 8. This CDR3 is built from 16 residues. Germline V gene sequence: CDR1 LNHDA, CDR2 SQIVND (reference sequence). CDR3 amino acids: CASSKGSGQGYTEAFF. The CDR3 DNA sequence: TGTGCCAGTAGTAAGGGCTCGGGACAGGGGTACACTGAAGCTTTCTTT. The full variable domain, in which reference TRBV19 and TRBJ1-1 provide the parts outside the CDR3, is DGGITQSPKYLFRKEGQNVTLSCEQNLNHDAMYWYRQDPGQGLRLIYYSQIVNDFQKGDIAEGYSVSREKKESFPLTVTSAQKNPTAFYLCASSKGSGQGYTEAFFGQGTRLTVV.

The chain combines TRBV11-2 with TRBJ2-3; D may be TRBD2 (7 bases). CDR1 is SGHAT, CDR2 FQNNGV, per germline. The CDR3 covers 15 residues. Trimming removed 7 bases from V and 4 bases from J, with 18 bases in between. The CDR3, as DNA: TGTGCCAGCATTCGAGGGAGGGGGAGGTCAGATACGCAGTATTTT. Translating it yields CASIRGRGRSDTQYF. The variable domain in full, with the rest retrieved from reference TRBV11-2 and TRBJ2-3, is EAGVAQSPRYKIIEKRQSVAFWCNPISGHATLYWYQQILGQGPKLLIQFQNNGVVDDSQLPKDRFSAERLKGVDSTLKIQPAKLEDSAVYLCASIRGRGRSDTQYFGPGTRLTVL.

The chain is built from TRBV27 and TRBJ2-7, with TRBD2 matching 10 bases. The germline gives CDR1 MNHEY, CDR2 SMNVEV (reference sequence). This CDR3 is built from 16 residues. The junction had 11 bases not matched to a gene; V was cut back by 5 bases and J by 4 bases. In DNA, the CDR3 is TGTGCCAGCAGTCCCATAGCGGGGGGCCAGGGTTACGAGCAGTACTTC. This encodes CASSPIAGGQGYEQYF.

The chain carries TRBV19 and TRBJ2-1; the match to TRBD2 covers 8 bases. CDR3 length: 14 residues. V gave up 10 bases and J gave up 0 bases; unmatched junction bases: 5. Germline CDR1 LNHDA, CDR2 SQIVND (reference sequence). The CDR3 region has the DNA TGTGCCACTAAGCGGGAGAGCTCCTACAATGAGCAGTTCTTC. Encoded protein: CATKRESSYNEQFF.

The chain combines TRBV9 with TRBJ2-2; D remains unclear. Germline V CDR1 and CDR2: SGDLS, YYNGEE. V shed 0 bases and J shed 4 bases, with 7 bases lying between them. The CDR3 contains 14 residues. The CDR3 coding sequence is TGTGCCAGCAGCGTAGCTACCTCCACCGGGGAGCTGTTTTTT. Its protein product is CASSVATSTGELFF.

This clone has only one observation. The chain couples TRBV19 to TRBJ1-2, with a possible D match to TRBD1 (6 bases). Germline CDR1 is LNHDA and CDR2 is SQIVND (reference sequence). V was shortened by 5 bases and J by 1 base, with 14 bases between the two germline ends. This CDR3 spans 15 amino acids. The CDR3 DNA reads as TGTGCCAGTAGTCCCAGCAGGGGCTATAACTATGGCTACACCTTC. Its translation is CASSPSRGYNYGYTF.

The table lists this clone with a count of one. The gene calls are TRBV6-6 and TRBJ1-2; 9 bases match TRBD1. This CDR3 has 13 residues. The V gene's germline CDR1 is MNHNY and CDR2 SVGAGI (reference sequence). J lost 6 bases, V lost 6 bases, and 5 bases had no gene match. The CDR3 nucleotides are TGTGCCAGCAGAAGACAGGGGGAAAATGGCTACACCTTC. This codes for CASRRQGENGYTF.

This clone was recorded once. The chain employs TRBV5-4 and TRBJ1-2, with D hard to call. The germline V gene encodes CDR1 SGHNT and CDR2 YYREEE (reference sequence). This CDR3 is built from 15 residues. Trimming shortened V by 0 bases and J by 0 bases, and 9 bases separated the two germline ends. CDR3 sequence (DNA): TGTGCCAGCAGCTTGGTGGGCTCTACTAACTATGGCTACACCTTC. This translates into CASSLVGSTNYGYTF.

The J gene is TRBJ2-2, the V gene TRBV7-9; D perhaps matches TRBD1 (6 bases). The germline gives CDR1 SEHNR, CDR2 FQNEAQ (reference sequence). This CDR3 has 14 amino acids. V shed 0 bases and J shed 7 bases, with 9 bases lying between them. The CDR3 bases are TGTGCCAGCAGCTTAGCGGGGGCCGGCGGGGAGCTGTTTTTT. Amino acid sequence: CASSLAGAGGELFF. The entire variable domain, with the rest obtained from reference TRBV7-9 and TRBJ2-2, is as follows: DTGVSQNPRHKITKRGQNVTFRCDPISEHNRLYWYRQTLGQGPEFLTYFQNEAQLEKSRLLSDRFSAERPKGSFSTLEIQRTEQGDSAMYLCASSLAGAGGELFFGEGSRLTVL.

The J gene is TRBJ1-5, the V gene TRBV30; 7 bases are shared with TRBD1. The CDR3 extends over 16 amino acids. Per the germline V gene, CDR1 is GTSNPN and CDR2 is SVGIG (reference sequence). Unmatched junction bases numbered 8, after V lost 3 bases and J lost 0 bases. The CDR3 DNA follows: TGTGCCTGGAGGTCTAGAGGGGGCAATAGCAATCAGCCCCAGCATTTT. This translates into CAWRSRGGNSNQPQHF.

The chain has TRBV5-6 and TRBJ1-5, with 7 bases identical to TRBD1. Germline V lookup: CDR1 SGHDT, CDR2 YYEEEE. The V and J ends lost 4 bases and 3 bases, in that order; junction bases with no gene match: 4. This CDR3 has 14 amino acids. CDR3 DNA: TGTGCCAGCAGCATCGGACAGGCCAATCAGCCCCAGCATTTT. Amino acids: CASSIGQANQPQHF.

CDR3 in DNA: TGCAGCGTTGAGCGAGGGTTGGGTGAAGCTTTCTTT. Protein sequence: CSVERGLGEAFF. This rearrangement joins TRBV29-1 to TRBJ1-1; D ambiguous. V lost 3 bases, J lost 7 bases, and 12 bases lay in between. The CDR3 is 12 amino acids. Per the germline V gene, CDR1 is SQVTM and CDR2 is ANQGSEA.

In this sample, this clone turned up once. This CDR3 reads CASRVSRQGGTEAFF. The CDR3 DNA follows: TGTGCCAGTAGGGTTTCAAGACAGGGAGGAACTGAAGCTTTCTTT. The chain is built from TRBV19 and TRBJ1-1, with 7 bases lining up with TRBD1. The V and J ends lost 6 bases and 5 bases, in that order; junction bases with no gene match: 12. The CDR3 runs 15 residues. The germline V gene has CDR1 LNHDA and CDR2 SQIVND (reference sequence).